Each of the 13 T cell receptor beta chains below was sequenced from the same sample in a study of radiotherapy plus CTLA-4 blockade in lung cancer. Some clones are missing from TCRdb's copy, which holds only in-frame ones; the method was immunoSEQ multiplex PCR. The data contain about 49,000 clones, more than 70% of them singletons. The sample consisted of peripheral blood, taken from a patient treated with radiotherapy plus ipilimumab. Receptors were obtained from a human donor with non-small cell lung cancer who had stable disease on radiotherapy plus ipilimumab.

This clone has just one count. V and J are TRBV5-1 and TRBJ2-2, with D unclear. The CDR3 sequence is 14 residues long. V was cut by 4 bases and J by 5 bases, with 12 bases left in between. From germline, CDR1 is SGHRS and CDR2 YFSETQ. CDR3 DNA sequence: TGCGCCAGCAGCACTACCGTAGTTACCGGGGAGCTGTTTTTT. Translated, it gives CASSTTVVTGELFF.

The chain uses TRBV30 and TRBJ1-1; D unresolved. From germline, CDR1 is GTSNPN and CDR2 SVGIG (reference sequence). Between the trimmed V and J ends, which lost 5 bases and 5 bases, there was a span of 6 bases. The CDR3 is 10 amino acids. The CDR3 nucleotides read TGTGCCTGGGGGTGGACTGAAGCTTTCTTT. Its translation: CAWGWTEAFF.

This clone showed up just a few times. The V call is TRBV2, the J call TRBJ1-5; D unclear. Germline lookup yields CDR1 SNHLY and CDR2 FYNNEI. CDR3 length: 13 residues. With 4 bases removed from V and 8 bases from J, the gap between germline ends came to 12 bases. The CDR3 nucleotides read TGTGCCAGCAGTGTGGCAGGTCAAAAGCCCCAGCATTTT. This encodes CASSVAGQKPQHF.

This clone showed up just a few times. The chain joins TRBV7-6 to TRBJ2-6; D is uncertain. The V end lost 4 bases, the J end lost 0 bases, and 13 bases lay between the germline ends. The CDR3 runs to 17 residues. CDR1 and CDR2 (germline): SGHVS, FNYEAQ. The CDR3 sequence: CASSSLSQLSGANVLTF. The CDR3 DNA follows: TGTGCCAGCAGCTCACTGAGCCAGCTCTCTGGGGCCAACGTCCTGACTTTC.

The V gene is TRBV23-1, the J gene TRBJ1-2; no definite D call. TRBV23-1 carries the ORF label, with uncertain function. The CDR3 runs to 17 residues. V dropped 2 bases and J dropped 0 bases, with 16 bases sitting between them. CDR3 nucleotide sequence: TGCGCCAGCAGTCAAAAAACCAGGAGACGCCCTAACTATGGCTACACCTTC. The encoded protein is CASSQKTRRRPNYGYTF.

CDR3 coding DNA: TGTGCCAGCAGTCCCCTTGGTGGCTACACCTTC. Protein: CASSPLGGYTF. This chain uses TRBV6-6 with TRBJ1-2; D remains ambiguous. Per germline, CDR1 MNHNY and CDR2 SVGAGI (reference sequence). V lost 5 bases and J lost 7, with 8 bases in between. This CDR3 has 11 amino acids.

This clone appeared once. The chain carries TRBV18 and TRBJ1-1, with D unresolved. Germline V gene lookup returns CDR1 KGHSH and CDR2 LQKENI. CDR3 length: 16 residues. Trimming cost V 2 bases and J 0 bases, with 13 bases left between them. The CDR3 protein is CASSPGFLAMNTEAFF. CDR3 in DNA: TGTGCCAGCTCACCAGGGTTCCTCGCGATGAACACTGAAGCTTTCTTT.

This chain uses TRBV6-4 with TRBJ2-3; D is uncertain. The CDR3 runs 14 residues. Trimming shortened V by 0 bases and J by 3 bases, and 7 bases separated the two germline ends. Germline V gene data show CDR1 as MRHNA and CDR2 as SNTAGT. The CDR3 sequence is CASSDSENTDTQYF. The CDR3, as DNA: TGTGCCAGCAGTGACTCCGAGAATACAGATACGCAGTATTTT.

The V gene is TRBV27, the J gene TRBJ1-5; D gene unclear. CDR1 and CDR2 (germline): MNHEY, SMNVEV (reference sequence). The length of the CDR3 is 15 residues. Between the trimmed V and J ends, which lost 3 bases and 1 base, there was a span of 10 bases. CDR3 sequence: CASSFSTPSNQPQHF. For the CDR3, the DNA is TGTGCCAGCAGTTTTTCCACCCCGAGCAATCAGCCCCAGCATTTT.

There are a few counts of this clone. The chain is built from TRBV9 and TRBJ1-5; D not resolved. Trimming cost V 5 bases and J 2 bases, with 11 bases left between them. Germline-derived CDR1 and CDR2 are SGDLS and YYNGEE. The CDR3 is 14 amino acids. The CDR3, as DNA: TGTGCCAGCAGTGCGGGTTTTGGCAATCAGCCCCAGCATTTT. Translation gives CASSAGFGNQPQHF.

This chain connects TRBV10-2 to TRBJ2-1, with TRBD1 matching 8 bases. The germline gives CDR1 WSHSY, CDR2 SAAADI. J was trimmed by 4 bases and V by 8 bases; bases with no gene match: 13. The CDR3 has 16 amino acids. The CDR3 DNA reads as TGCGCCAGCGGCGCAGGGGGCGCGAACTTTTACAATGAGCAGTTCTTC. This translates into CASGAGGANFYNEQFF.

This clone has at least ten counts. The J gene is TRBJ1-1, the V gene TRBV9; D is undetermined. CDR1 is SGDLS and CDR2 is YYNGEE in the germline V gene. CDR3 length: 14 residues. V was clipped by 5 bases and J by 0 bases, with 11 bases between them. The CDR3 spells CASSLGSLNTEAFF. CDR3 nucleotide sequence: TGTGCCAGCAGTTTGGGGAGTCTGAACACTGAAGCTTTCTTT.

The chain uses TRBV19 and TRBJ2-7; D possibly corresponds to TRBD1 (7 bases). V shed 7 bases and J shed 4 bases, with 20 bases lying between them. The germline V gene encodes CDR1 LNHDA and CDR2 SQIVND (reference sequence). The CDR3 sequence is 15 residues long. CDR3 residues: CASTPGGGGAYEQYF. The DNA of the CDR3 is TGTGCCAGTACCCCAGGGGGAGGCGGAGCATACGAGCAGTACTTC.